Listed below are T cell receptor beta chains from one sample, sequenced in a study of T cells in Graves' hyperthyroidism and ophthalmopathy. Via MiXCR, TCRdb re-called the multiplex PCR reads, giving one row per CDR3 protein. This table has 380,000 or so distinct CDR3 sequences, about 18% appearing once. Sequencing used blood. Receptor source: a woman between 18 and 29 years old with Graves' hyperthyroidism. CDR3s include the opening cysteine and the closing phenylalanine or tryptophan. A D gene is named only where the DNA matches it firmly. The size entry is marked missing in some rows and otherwise reads once, few, many or a size class.

clone_size | cdr3_length | j_call | v_call | d_call | cdr3_aa | cdr3_nt
- | 11 | TRBJ1-2 | TRBV24-1 | - | CATRGEGSYTF | TGTGCCACCAGGGGGGAAGGAAGCTACACCTTC
many | 14 | TRBJ2-7 | TRBV30 | TRBD2 | CAWSVGGISYEQYF | TGTGCCTGGAGTGTGGGGGGGATCTCCTACGAGCAGTACTTC
many | 14 | TRBJ1-5 | TRBV5-5 | - | CASRRQGSNQPQHF | TGTGCCAGCAGAAGGCAGGGAAGCAATCAGCCCCAGCATTTT
many | 14 | TRBJ1-5 | TRBV19 | TRBD1 | CASRLDRVNQPQHF | TGTGCCAGTAGACTGGACAGGGTCAATCAGCCCCAGCATTTT
many | 14 | TRBJ1-3 | TRBV25-1 | - | CASSEEGVGNTIYF | TGTGCCAGCAGTGAAGAGGGGGTTGGAAACACCATATATTTT
- | 13 | TRBJ1-2 | TRBV3-1 | - | CASSQDAGYGYTF | TGTGCCAGCAGCCAAGATGCGGGGTATGGCTACACCTTC
many | 14 | TRBJ1-2 | TRBV27 | - | CASSPHLQNYGYTF | TGTGCCAGCAGTCCTCACCTACAAAACTATGGCTACACCTTC
- | 14 | TRBJ1-1 | TRBV7-8 | - | CASSRTSLNTEAFF | TGTGCCAGCAGCAGAACCTCACTGAACACTGAAGCTTTCTTT
many | 14 | TRBJ1-1 | TRBV10-1 | - | CASSESFQEPEAFF | TGCGCCAGCAGTGAGTCTTTCCAGGAGCCGGAAGCTTTCTTT
many | 12 | TRBJ1-2 | TRBV6-5 | - | CASKEAAYGYTF | TGTGCCAGCAAAGAGGCAGCCTATGGCTACACCTTC
many | 13 | TRBJ2-5 | TRBV6-1 | - | CASSSDVQETQYF | TGTGCCAGCAGCTCGGACGTACAGGAGACCCAGTACTTC
- | 12 | TRBJ1-5 | TRBV3-1 | - | CASSQDLGTQHF | TGTGCCAGCAGCCAAGATCTGGGAACCCAGCATTTT
many | 14 | TRBJ2-5 | TRBV7-9 | TRBD1 | CASSTGQGEETQYF | TGTGCCAGCAGCACCGGACAGGGGGAAGAGACCCAGTACTTC
many | 13 | TRBJ2-5 | TRBV10-3 | - | CASHGGLVETQYF | TGTGCCAGCCACGGGGGCCTTGTGGAGACCCAGTACTTC
many | 13 | TRBJ2-5 | TRBV6-5 | - | CASSYSGPSAQYF | TGTGCCAGCAGTTACTCGGGTCCAAGCGCCCAGTACTTC
few | 12 | TRBJ1-5 | TRBV28 | - | CASSSPGWPQHF | TGTGCCAGCAGTTCCCCGGGGTGGCCCCAGCATTTT
many | 13 | TRBJ1-1 | TRBV29-1 | - | CSVEGGANTEAFF | TGCAGCGTTGAAGGCGGGGCGAACACTGAAGCTTTCTTT
few | 16 | TRBJ2-5 | TRBV4-1 | TRBD2 | CAGSQGLRGAQETQYF | TGCGCCGGCAGCCAAGGTCTGCGGGGGGCCCAAGAGACCCAGTACTTC
many | 15 | TRBJ1-5 | TRBV19 | - | CASHPRGVRNQPQHF | TGTGCCAGTCATCCCCGAGGGGTGCGCAATCAGCCCCAGCATTTT
few | 16 | TRBJ1-1 | TRBV4-1 | - | CASSLPVMGMNTEAFF | TGCGCCAGCAGCCTCCCAGTGATGGGTATGAACACTGAAGCTTTCTTT
many | 12 | TRBJ1-2 | TRBV7-9 | - | CASSFRRAGYTF | TGTGCCAGCAGCTTCCGGCGCGCCGGCTACACCTTC
- | 12 | TRBJ1-6 | TRBV15 | - | CATSRGDSPLHF | TGTGCCACCAGTAGAGGGGATTCACCCCTCCACTTT
- | 17 | TRBJ2-7 | TRBV2 | - | CASSTAGYVAVTYEQYF | TGTGCCAGCAGCACGGCGGGGTACGTAGCGGTAACCTACGAGCAGTACTTC
many | 12 | TRBJ2-7 | TRBV20-1 | - | CSARGQHYEQYF | TGCAGTGCTAGAGGGCAGCACTACGAGCAGTACTTC
many | 15 | TRBJ1-5 | TRBV7-2 | - | CASSRPGVSNQPQHF | TGTGCCAGCAGCAGACCAGGGGTTAGCAATCAGCCCCAGCATTTT
- | 16 | TRBJ2-5 | TRBV11-2 | TRBD1 | CAISSPRTGGEETQYF | TGTGCCATCAGCTCACCCAGGACAGGGGGGGAAGAGACCCAGTACTTC
- | 13 | TRBJ1-1 | TRBV11-1 | TRBD1 | CASSVDRGQVLFF | TGTGCCAGCAGCGTTGACAGGGGGCAGGTACTTTTCTTT
- | 13 | TRBJ2-2 | TRBV6-2/TRBV6-3 | - | CASSSGRAGELFF | TGTGCCAGCAGTTCTGGACGGGCCGGGGAGCTGTTTTTT
few | 15 | TRBJ1-5 | TRBV6-1 | TRBD1 | CASKTGTGYNQPQHF | TGTGCCAGCAAGACCGGGACAGGTTACAATCAGCCCCAGCATTTT
few | 12 | TRBJ2-1 | TRBV29-1 | - | CSVVRGGHEQFF | TGCAGCGTTGTGAGGGGGGGCCATGAGCAGTTCTTC
many | 16 | TRBJ2-5 | TRBV30 | - | CAWSAPPGLQGETQYF | TGTGCCTGGAGTGCTCCGCCAGGCCTCCAAGGGGAGACCCAGTACTTC
many | 16 | TRBJ2-7 | TRBV4-1 | - | CASSQRHDRTPQEQYF | TGCGCCAGCAGCCAACGTCATGACAGGACCCCCCAGGAGCAGTACTTC
few | 14 | TRBJ2-2 | TRBV29-1 | TRBD1 | CSVFDRGYIGELFF | TGCAGCGTATTTGACAGGGGATATATCGGGGAGCTGTTTTTT
many | 14 | TRBJ2-5 | TRBV9 | TRBD1 | CASERDSTGGTQYF | TGTGCCAGCGAGAGGGACAGCACTGGTGGGACCCAGTACTTC
few | 13 | TRBJ1-1 | TRBV6-2/TRBV6-3 | TRBD1 | CASSSTGAPEAFF | TGTGCCAGCAGTTCAACAGGGGCCCCTGAAGCTTTCTTT
many | 15 | TRBJ1-1 | TRBV3-1 | - | CASSQVMGFGTEAFF | TGTGCCAGCAGCCAAGTCATGGGTTTCGGCACTGAAGCTTTCTTT
many | 19 | TRBJ1-1 | TRBV6-2/TRBV6-3 | - | CASIPRILFFGPSNTEAFF | TGTGCCAGCATCCCCCGTATTTTGTTCTTCGGACCGAGCAACACTGAAGCTTTCTTT
- | 14 | TRBJ1-1 | TRBV6-5 | - | CASSYFKPGPEAFF | TGTGCCAGCAGTTACTTTAAACCGGGACCTGAAGCTTTCTTT
many | 17 | TRBJ2-7 | TRBV25-1 | - | CASSELGVNTEYYEQYF | TGTGCCAGCAGTGAATTAGGGGTGAACACGGAATACTACGAGCAGTACTTC
- | 12 | TRBJ2-5 | TRBV20-1 | - | CSAIQDKETQYF | TGCAGTGCTATTCAGGATAAAGAGACCCAGTACTTC
many | 17 | TRBJ2-7 | TRBV20-1 | TRBD2 | CSASPGLAGVSSYEQYF | TGCAGTGCTTCGCCGGGACTAGCGGGGGTTAGCTCCTACGAGCAGTACTTC
many | 17 | TRBJ2-7 | TRBV28 | - | CATQQGLILLDFYEQYF | TGTGCCACCCAACAGGGTCTTATTCTTTTAGATTTCTACGAGCAGTACTTC
- | 17 | TRBJ2-3 | TRBV6-2/TRBV6-3 | TRBD2 | CASSYSSASGGADTQYF | TGTGCCAGCAGTTACTCTTCGGCTAGCGGGGGGGCAGATACGCAGTATTTT
many | 14 | TRBJ1-1 | TRBV28 | TRBD1 | CASSFMGTVPEAFF | TGTGCCAGCAGTTTCATGGGGACAGTTCCTGAAGCTTTCTTT
many | 16 | TRBJ2-7 | TRBV5-4 | - | CASSTTQWDGRGEQYF | TGTGCCAGCAGCACAACCCAGTGGGACGGCCGGGGAGAGCAGTACTTC
many | 14 | TRBJ1-1 | TRBV5-1 | - | CASSWDGANTEAFF | TGCGCCAGCAGCTGGGACGGAGCGAACACTGAAGCTTTCTTT
many | 12 | TRBJ2-5 | TRBV11-2 | - | CASTPTYETQYF | TGTGCCAGCACCCCTACGTATGAGACCCAGTACTTC
many | 17 | TRBJ1-1 | TRBV11-2 | - | CASSLTLRRGGITEAFF | TGTGCCAGCAGCCTAACCCTCCGCCGGGGGGGAATCACTGAAGCTTTCTTT
many | 16 | TRBJ2-2 | TRBV24-1 | - | CATSDPDAGLGGELFF | TGTGCCACCAGTGACCCGGACGCAGGGTTGGGCGGGGAGCTGTTTTTT
few | 12 | TRBJ1-2 | TRBV30 | - | CAWTSLNYGYTF | TGTGCCTGGACCAGCCTCAACTATGGCTACACCTTC
many | 14 | TRBJ2-2 | TRBV25-1 | - | CASSPVGESGELFF | TGTGCCAGCAGTCCAGTGGGGGAATCCGGGGAGCTGTTTTTT
few | 13 | TRBJ2-7 | TRBV12-3/TRBV12-4 | - | CASSHTGRYEQYF | TGTGCCAGCAGTCACACAGGAAGGTACGAGCAGTACTTC
- | 18 | TRBJ2-6 | TRBV12-3/TRBV12-4 | - | CASSAPRGRSSGANVLTF | TGTGCCAGCAGCGCCCCCAGGGGAAGGAGCTCTGGGGCCAACGTCCTGACTTTC
once | 14 | TRBJ2-5 | TRBV15 | - | CATSNSGEQETQYF | TGTGCCACCAGCAATAGCGGCGAACAAGAGACCCAGTACTTC
many | 16 | TRBJ2-7 | TRBV5-1 | TRBD1 | CASSLTGTVSSYEQYF | TGCGCCAGCAGCCTGACCGGGACAGTAAGCTCCTACGAGCAGTACTTC
many | 16 | TRBJ2-6 | TRBV11-2 | TRBD1 | CASRWGQPSGANVLTF | TGTGCCAGCAGGTGGGGACAGCCCTCTGGGGCCAACGTCCTGACTTTC
many | 16 | TRBJ1-1 | TRBV11-1 | - | CASSRPDRGGRTEAFF | TGTGCCAGCAGCCGACCGGACCGAGGCGGGCGTACTGAAGCTTTCTTT
few | 15 | TRBJ2-2 | TRBV7-2 | TRBD1 | CASKTGTGDPGELFF | TGTGCCAGCAAAACCGGGACAGGGGACCCCGGGGAGCTGTTTTTT
- | 16 | TRBJ2-5 | TRBV6-2/TRBV6-3 | - | CASSYEQGKSQETQYF | TGTGCCAGCAGTTACGAGCAGGGGAAATCCCAAGAGACCCAGTACTTC
- | 13 | TRBJ1-5 | TRBV2 | - | CASTEGLFQPQHF | TGTGCCAGCACCGAAGGTCTTTTTCAGCCCCAGCATTTT